This T cell receptor (beta chain) appears in the sequencing data of a study of T-cell memory formation after mild COVID-19. General observations from the study: Largely, contracting CD4+ clones fell within CM and EM, and contracting CD8+ clones within EMRA.

Researchers used 5'RACE with constant-segment primers to make TCR alpha and TCR beta cDNA libraries that carry sample barcodes and UMIs. TCRdb processed the 5' RACE reads anew with MiXCR; each CDR3 protein has one entry. Here the sample spans about 110,000 distinct CDR3 sequences, 15% to 20% being singletons. A remark on this clonotype: Antigen unknown.

Material: PBMCs or a T cell subset sorted from them (not recorded which). This TCR was recovered from a man aged 18 to 30 who had mild COVID-19 (a few samples of this study predate the infection). Cell type and time point are not known.

This chain's CDR3 is CASRRGTSYEQYV. CDR3 bases: TGTGCCAGCCGGCGGGGGACCTCCTACGAGCAGTACGTC. The V gene is TRBV6-2 or TRBV6-3, the J gene TRBJ2-7; 7 bases agree with TRBD2. The length of the CDR3 is 13 residues. V lost 8 bases to trimming and J lost 0 bases; unmatched junction nucleotides: 4. The germline V gene encodes CDR1 MNHEY and CDR2 SVGEGT.